The 3 T cell receptor beta chains below all came from one sample that was sequenced in a study of T cell repertoires in cytomegalovirus infection. TCRdb ran MiXCR on the reads and lists one entry per CDR3 protein. The sample shows about 740,000 distinct CDR3 sequences, around a third of them seen only once. Antigens of these TCRs are unknown. Sequenced here: cultured PBMCs, sampled from culture after CMV antigen stimulation. The receptors were sampled from a human donor in good health (CMV status not recorded). Some clones in this sample may be carry-over from other donors' samples.

V usage is TRBV2 and J usage is TRBJ2-3, with D possibly matching TRBD1 (5 bases). This CDR3 spans 12 amino acids. In germline, CDR1 is SNHLY, CDR2 FYNNEI. V gave up 2 bases and J gave up 8 bases, with 8 bases separating them. This chain's CDR3 is CASSERGGTQYF. The CDR3 region has the DNA TGTGCCAGCAGTGAAAGGGGCGGTACGCAGTATTTT.

V gene TRBV7-6 combines with J gene TRBJ1-3; D not resolved. The CDR3 is made up of 13 amino acids. Germline-derived CDR1 and CDR2 are SGHVS and FNYEAQ. V lost 5 bases and J 8 bases, leaving 13 bases between the germline ends. The CDR3 nucleotides read TGTGCCAGCAGCCCTTCCTGGGAGGACACCATATATTTT. As protein: CASSPSWEDTIYF.

The chain uses TRBV6-5 and TRBJ1-1; unclear D gene. This CDR3 region has 15 residues. Germline V lookup: CDR1 MNHEY, CDR2 SVGAGI. V shed 0 bases and J shed 6 bases, with 14 bases lying between them. The DNA of the CDR3 is TGTGCCAGCAGTTACTCGCCCCCAGCCCTGGCTGAAGCTTTCTTT. Amino acids: CASSYSPPALAEAFF.